A single sample is the source of the 30 T cell receptor beta chains below, sequenced in a study of cytomegalovirus exposure and HLA in healthy donors. 60 Vbeta and 13 Jbeta primers were used in PCR. Repertoires were generated with immunoSEQ multiplex PCR, while TCRdb's copy carries only in-frame clones and drops some. The sample comprises approximately 110,000 clones, under 80% of which are singletons, and 7.5% to 10% rests with the top ten. Sequencing used PBMCs. The receptors shown here come from a woman between 35 and 50 years old in good health and CMV-seropositive.

This chain connects TRBV6-5 to TRBJ1-2; a weak D match, TRBD1 (5 bases). Trimming cost V 0 bases and J 4 bases, with 9 bases left between them. The germline V gene encodes CDR1 MNHEY and CDR2 SVGAGI. The CDR3 totals 14 residues. Here the CDR3 reads CASSYSQGSYGYTF. CDR3 nucleotides: TGTGCCAGCAGTTACTCGCAGGGTAGCTATGGCTACACCTTC.

This clone was seen more than once but under ten times. V usage is TRBV19 and J usage is TRBJ2-1; TRBD1 aligns across 7 bases. CDR1 LNHDA and CDR2 SQIVND come from the germline V gene (reference sequence). The CDR3 has 20 amino acids. The trim removed 6 bases at V and 4 bases at J, leaving 24 bases unmatched. CDR3 sequence: CASSSWAFRGKGTGYNEQFF. In DNA form, the CDR3 reads TGTGCCAGTAGCTCTTGGGCCTTCAGGGGGAAAGGCACGGGTTACAATGAGCAGTTCTTC.

This chain joins TRBV2 and TRBJ2-1, with D possibly TRBD2 on 5 matching bases. Between the trimmed V and J ends, which lost 8 bases and 8 bases, there was a span of 10 bases. The CDR3 has 11 amino acids. Per the germline V gene, CDR1 is SNHLY and CDR2 is FYNNEI. The CDR3 DNA reads as TGTGCCAGCGATACTAGGGATGAGCAGTTCTTC. It translates to CASDTRDEQFF.

The chain recombines TRBV2 with TRBJ2-1; D is perhaps TRBD2 (6 bases). Germline V gene data show CDR1 as SNHLY and CDR2 as FYNNEI. Deletions cut 3 bases from V and 6 bases from J, with 12 bases between. CDR3 length: 14 residues. For the CDR3, the DNA is TGTGCCAGCAGTGAGGGACTTACGGTCAATGAGCAGTTCTTC. Translating gives CASSEGLTVNEQFF.

Details on this clone: An end of the junction differs from the germline gene, which may be a read error. V usage is TRBV11-2 and J usage is TRBJ1-1; D is uncertain. The CDR3 length is 13 residues. From germline, CDR1 is SGHAT and CDR2 FQNNGV. CDR3 bases: TGTGCCAGCGGCTTAGCGGGTGGCACTGAAGCTTTCTTT. Translated: CASGLAGGTEAFF.

This clone was detected only once. The V call is TRBV28, the J call TRBJ1-4; D gene unclear. Trimming pared 2 bases from V and 7 bases from J, leaving 14 bases between. The CDR3 has 15 amino acids. CDR1 and CDR2 from the germline V gene are MDHEN and SYDVKM. CDR3 coding DNA: TGTGCCAGCAGTTTACAGCCAATTAGGAGTGAAAAACTGTTTTTT. It encodes CASSLQPIRSEKLFF.

This chain links TRBV4-3 with TRBJ2-1, with a tentative D call TRBD2 (5 bases). This CDR3 contains 15 residues. Germline loops: CDR1 LGHNA, CDR2 YSLEER. V was trimmed by 3 bases and J by 0 bases, leaving 9 bases between them. The CDR3: CASSHLASSYNEQFF. In DNA form, the CDR3 reads TGCGCCAGCAGCCACTTAGCGTCCTCCTACAATGAGCAGTTCTTC.

This sequence joins TRBV19 and TRBJ2-5; 8 nucleotides agree with TRBD2. With 8 bases clipped from V and 1 base from J, the junction kept 9 bases outside the gene matches. CDR3 length: 15 residues. Germline-derived CDR1 and CDR2 are LNHDA and SQIVND (reference sequence). The CDR3 loop is CASRRAGAGQETQYF. In nucleotides, the CDR3 is TGTGCCAGTCGCAGAGCGGGAGCAGGCCAAGAGACCCAGTACTTC.

V and J are TRBV21-1 and TRBJ1-3. TRBV21-1 is classified as a pseudogene. The CDR3 spans 16 residues. CDR3 residues: CASSKNEGCSGNTIYF. Here the CDR3 DNA reads TGTGCCAGCAGCAAAAACGAGGGATGCTCTGGAAACACCATATATTTT.

The chain employs TRBV2 and TRBJ2-6, with a possible D match to TRBD1 (5 bases). V was shortened by 9 bases and J by 1 base, with 19 bases between the two germline ends. The V gene's germline CDR1 is SNHLY and CDR2 FYNNEI. CDR3 length equals 17 residues. CDR3 amino acids: CASLGRASRSGANVLTF. The CDR3, as DNA: TGTGCCAGTCTAGGCAGGGCGTCAAGGTCTGGGGCCAACGTCCTGACTTTC.

In this sample, this clone turned up once. This chain links TRBV6-5 with TRBJ1-3; 9 bases map to TRBD1. The CDR3 sequence is 14 residues long. Germline V gene data show CDR1 as MNHEY and CDR2 as SVGAGI. The V segment lost 6 bases and the J segment 7 bases; nucleotides outside the gene matches: 7. CDR3 sequence (DNA): TGTGCCAGCAGACCCAGCGGGACAGGGAACACCATATATTTT. This encodes CASRPSGTGNTIYF.

The chain combines TRBV12-5 with TRBJ1-2, with a tentative D call TRBD1 (5 bases). Looked up from germline, CDR1 is LGHNT and CDR2 is FRNRAP. This CDR3 has 16 amino acids. V lost 0 bases, J lost 1 base, and 12 bases lay in between. The CDR3 protein is CASGLVSGGVNYGYTF. The CDR3 DNA follows: TGTGCTAGTGGTTTGGTATCGGGGGGGGTTAACTATGGCTACACCTTC.

The J gene is TRBJ1-5, the V gene TRBV6-1; weak D call: TRBD1 (5 bases). In germline, CDR1 is MNHNS, CDR2 SASEGT. Trimming stripped 5 bases from V and 3 bases from J, with 11 bases between. The CDR3 totals 14 residues. CDR3 region: CASSPTGPNQPQHF. In nucleotides, the CDR3 is TGTGCCAGCAGTCCTACAGGACCCAATCAGCCCCAGCATTTT.

This chain links TRBV5-4 with TRBJ2-1; D is ambiguous. This CDR3 has 11 residues. Trimming pared 6 bases from V and 4 bases from J, leaving 5 bases between. CDR1 is SGHNT and CDR2 is YYREEE in the germline V gene (reference sequence). CDR3 nucleotide sequence: TGTGCCAGCAACGGGTACAATGAGCAGTTCTTC. It codes for CASNGYNEQFF.

This sequence joins TRBV7-9 and TRBJ2-2; 7 bases match TRBD2. The CDR3 is made up of 16 amino acids. V shed 2 bases and J 2 bases; nucleotides not matched to a gene: 5. Germline values: CDR1 SEHNR, CDR2 FQNEAQ (reference sequence). The CDR3 region has the DNA TGTGCCAGCAGCTTAAGCCTAGCGGCAAACACCGGGGAGCTGTTTTTT. Its translation is CASSLSLAANTGELFF.

The table lists this clone with a few counts. The sample has other DNA sequences that encode this CDR3 too. The V call is TRBV5-4, the J call TRBJ1-5, with D tentatively TRBD1 (5 bases). Between the trimmed V and J ends, which lost 4 bases and 8 bases, there was a span of 19 bases. From germline, CDR1 is SGHNT and CDR2 YYREEE (reference sequence). The CDR3 runs 15 residues. Here the CDR3 DNA reads TGTGCCAGCAGCCAGATCGTTCAGGGAAAGGAGCCCCAGCATTTT. Protein product: CASSQIVQGKEPQHF.

V is TRBV5-4 and J is TRBJ2-7; TRBD1 might be the D (6 bases). Germline V CDR1 and CDR2: SGHNT, YYREEE (reference sequence). This CDR3 has 14 residues. Trimming cost V 3 bases and J 0 bases, with 10 bases left between them. CDR3 in amino acids: CASSSRTDSYEQYF. CDR3 nucleotides: TGTGCCAGCAGCTCGCGGACAGACTCCTACGAGCAGTACTTC.

V is TRBV28 and J is TRBJ2-1, with TRBD2 matching over 7 bases. Germline CDR1 reads MDHEN; CDR2 reads SYDVKM. The CDR3 spans 15 residues. After removal of 6 bases from V and 7 bases from J, the junction contained 12 bases not matched to a gene. Written as DNA, the CDR3 is TGTGCCAGCAGCCGTCGGGACTATCCGTGGAATGAGCAGTTCTTC. Translating gives CASSRRDYPWNEQFF.

The V and J genes are TRBV4-1 and TRBJ2-7; TRBD1 aligns across 7 bases. Losses at the gene ends were 2 bases for V and 6 bases for J; bases not matched to a gene: 10. Per the germline V gene, CDR1 is MGHRA and CDR2 is YSYEKL. The CDR3 contains 15 residues. CDR3: CASSQLTGNWVEQYF. Written as DNA, the CDR3 is TGCGCCAGCAGCCAATTGACAGGGAATTGGGTCGAGCAGTACTTC.

This clone is a singleton in its sample. J is TRBJ2-6 and V is TRBV5-4; 10 bases are a match to TRBD1. The CDR3 extends over 16 amino acids. CDR1 is SGHNT and CDR2 is YYREEE in the germline V gene (reference sequence). J was trimmed by 0 bases and V by 7 bases; bases with no gene match: 4. CDR3 DNA: TGTGCCAGCTTCCGGGACAGGGGCTCTGGGGCCAACGTCCTGACTTTC. Its protein product is CASFRDRGSGANVLTF.

CDR3 loop: CASRSDRGDGYTF. Here the CDR3 DNA reads TGTGCCAGCAGGTCGGACAGGGGCGATGGCTACACCTTC. V usage is TRBV28 and J usage is TRBJ1-2, with 9 bases lining up with TRBD1. V was clipped by 6 bases and J by 6 bases; unmatched bases: 5. Germline V gene data show CDR1 as MDHEN and CDR2 as SYDVKM. The CDR3 consists of 13 residues.

V usage is TRBV10-3 and J usage is TRBJ2-2; perhaps TRBD2 as D (6 bases). CDR3 length: 17 amino acids. Trimming pared 6 bases from V and 0 bases from J, leaving 17 bases between. CDR1 ENHRY and CDR2 SYGVKD come from the germline V gene. CDR3 loop: CAISVLAPQTNTGELFF. In DNA, the CDR3 is TGTGCCATCAGCGTACTAGCACCGCAAACGAACACCGGGGAGCTGTTTTTT.

The V gene is TRBV28, the J gene TRBJ1-5; D might be TRBD1 (5 bases). V shed 5 bases and J shed 4 bases, with 18 bases lying between them. CDR1 is MDHEN, CDR2 SYDVKM, per germline. The CDR3 loop spans 16 amino acids. The CDR3: CASSLDFYKGNQPQHF. CDR3 nucleotide sequence: TGTGCCAGCAGTCTAGACTTTTACAAGGGGAATCAGCCCCAGCATTTT.

This clone was detected once. The gene calls are TRBV19 and TRBJ2-7; tentatively, D is TRBD1 (6 bases). This CDR3 is built from 14 residues. V shed 6 bases and J shed 2 bases, with 14 bases lying between them. Looked up from germline, CDR1 is LNHDA and CDR2 is SQIVND (reference sequence). CDR3 amino acids: CASRAHWTAYEQYF. The CDR3 coding sequence is TGTGCCAGTAGGGCCCATTGGACAGCCTACGAGCAGTACTTC.

The chain has TRBV4-2 and TRBJ1-2, with D maybe TRBD1 (5 bases). Between the trimmed V and J ends, which lost 3 bases and 4 bases, there was a span of 12 bases. The CDR3 is 14 residues long. CDR1 LGHNA and CDR2 YNFKEQ come from the germline V gene. As DNA, the CDR3 is TGTGCCAGCAGCCAGACCGGGGGGAGCTATGGCTACACCTTC. Translation gives CASSQTGGSYGYTF.

V usage is TRBV4-3 and J usage is TRBJ2-7, with D possibly matching TRBD2 (5 bases). The CDR3 is 12 amino acids. Germline assignment: CDR1 LGHNA and CDR2 YSLEER. Between the trimmed V and J ends, which lost 3 bases and 8 bases, there was a span of 11 bases. This chain's CDR3 is CASSHRGQKQYF. CDR3 bases: TGCGCCAGCAGCCACAGAGGGCAAAAGCAGTACTTC.

A remark on this clone: Mismatch with germline at one junction end may stem from a read error. The genes are TRBV7-9 and TRBJ1-1; unclear D gene. This CDR3 region has 14 residues. Germline CDR1 reads SEHNR; CDR2 reads FQNEAQ (reference sequence). In DNA, the CDR3 is TGTTCCAGCAGCTTATTGGCGGGAGACACTGAAGCTTTCTTT. Protein sequence: CSSSLLAGDTEAFF.

This rearrangement joins TRBV7-2 to TRBJ2-1; 9 bases agree with TRBD2. The length of the CDR3 is 14 residues. J lost 9 bases, V lost 0 bases, and 3 bases had no gene match. Germline V gene sequence: CDR1 SGHTA, CDR2 FQGNSA. CDR3: CASSLAGGGAEQFF. Here the CDR3 DNA reads TGTGCCAGCAGCTTAGCCGGCGGGGGGGCTGAGCAGTTCTTC.

This clone was seen only once. The chain has TRBV7-9 and TRBJ1-1; the match to TRBD1 covers 8 bases. CDR3 length: 15 residues. Per germline, CDR1 SEHNR and CDR2 FQNEAQ (reference sequence). The V and J ends lost 5 bases and 5 bases, in that order; junction bases with no gene match: 10. CDR3 sequence (DNA): TGTGCCAGCAGCAGCAGGGGGCTCGGGAGAACTGAAGCTTTCTTT. Translated: CASSSRGLGRTEAFF.

This clone occurred a few times. V is TRBV4-2 and J is TRBJ2-2; 14 nucleotides agree with TRBD2. Germline CDR1 is LGHNA and CDR2 is YNFKEQ. The length of the CDR3 is 19 residues. V lost 5 bases, J lost 4 bases, and 12 bases stayed unmatched. As DNA, the CDR3 is TGTGCCAGCAGCGTCCGACTAGCGGGGGGGCCTCTCCCCACCGGGGAGCTGTTTTTT. Translation: CASSVRLAGGPLPTGELFF.